These 26 T cell receptor beta chains share one sample of origin, sequenced in a study of T cells in Graves' hyperthyroidism and ophthalmopathy. What was amplified from RNA transcripts were TCR beta CDR3 regions. The primer set for the first-round RT-PCR of the TCR CDR3 was HTBI. TCRdb itself ran the multiplex PCR reads through MiXCR, one entry per CDR3 protein. The data hold 400,000 to 550,000 distinct CDR3 sequences, with around 24% observed a single time. The sequencing input was blood. The receptors stem from a woman in her thirties with Graves' ophthalmopathy.

The chain is built from TRBV4-1 and TRBJ2-7; possible D gene TRBD1, 6 bases. With 2 bases removed from V and 2 bases from J, the gap between germline ends came to 10 bases. The CDR3 sequence is 14 residues long. Per germline, CDR1 MGHRA and CDR2 YSYEKL. CDR3 region: CASSQPDRTYEQYF. The CDR3 coding sequence is TGCGCCAGCAGCCAACCCGACAGGACCTACGAGCAGTACTTC.

This clonotype was seen only a few times. The chain couples TRBV27 to TRBJ2-2; 10 positions match TRBD1. The germline V gene has CDR1 MNHEY and CDR2 SMNVEV (reference sequence). The junction had 4 bases not matched to a gene; V was cut back by 5 bases and J by 1 base. The CDR3 runs 16 residues. The DNA for the CDR3 is TGTGCCAGCAGTGACCGGGACAGGGGGAACACCGGGGAGCTGTTTTTT. As protein: CASSDRDRGNTGELFF.

In this sample, this clonotype turned up a few times. The chain joins TRBV6-2 or TRBV6-3 to TRBJ2-7, with 9 bases matching TRBD1. The V gene's germline CDR1 is MNHEY and CDR2 SVGEGT. Trimming cost V 6 bases and J 3 bases; bases outside gene matches: 6. The CDR3 is 14 amino acids. CDR3 nucleotides: TGTGCCAGCAGGGGGGACAGGGCGAACTACGAGCAGTACTTC. This sequence encodes CASRGDRANYEQYF.

CDR3 amino acids: CASQLDWNQPQHF. CDR3 DNA sequence: TGTGCCAGCCAACTGGATTGGAATCAGCCCCAGCATTTT. This sequence joins TRBV6-1 and TRBJ1-5; D is unclear. Germline assignment: CDR1 MNHNS and CDR2 SASEGT. The ends were cut back, 8 bases at V and 4 bases at J, with 12 bases in the middle. The CDR3 spans 13 residues.

This chain uses TRBV6-5 with TRBJ1-5; D unclear. This CDR3 has 13 residues. Germline V gives CDR1 MNHEY, CDR2 SVGAGI. V lost 0 bases and J lost 8, with 8 bases in between. CDR3 residues: CASSYSPEEPQHF. CDR3 sequence (DNA): TGTGCCAGCAGTTACTCCCCCGAGGAGCCCCAGCATTTT.

Many counts were recorded for this clonotype. J is TRBJ1-2 and V is TRBV6-1; no definite D call. The CDR3 has 10 residues. Trimming shortened V by 7 bases and J by 4 bases, and 4 bases separated the two germline ends. The germline V gene has CDR1 MNHNS and CDR2 SASEGT. The CDR3 sequence is CASKVYGYTF. The CDR3 DNA reads TGTGCCAGCAAAGTCTATGGCTACACCTTC.

This clonotype occurred many times. The chain joins TRBV27 to TRBJ2-7, with 11 bases lining up with TRBD1. This CDR3 comprises 14 residues. Trimming took 6 bases from V and 7 from J; bases not matched to a gene: 8. CDR1 and CDR2 from the germline V gene are MNHEY and SMNVEV (reference sequence). CDR3 loop: CASSVDRGRREQYF. CDR3 bases: TGTGCCAGCAGCGTGGACAGGGGGCGCCGGGAGCAGTACTTC.

This clonotype came up a few times. The chain uses TRBV15 and TRBJ2-5; perhaps D is TRBD1 or TRBD2 (7 bases each). Germline CDR1 and CDR2: LNHNV and YYDKDF (reference sequence). The CDR3 sequence is 16 residues long. The V end lost 0 bases, the J end lost 4 bases, and 15 bases lay between the germline ends. The CDR3 nucleotides are TGTGCCACCAGCAGAGATTCAGGGGGGGGGAGAGAGACCCAGTACTTC. It is translated as CATSRDSGGGRETQYF.

The chain combines TRBV4-1 with TRBJ2-2; TRBD1 or TRBD2 may be the D gene (5 bases each). Looked up from germline, CDR1 is MGHRA and CDR2 is YSYEKL. Trimming shortened V by 0 bases and J by 4 bases, and 9 bases separated the two germline ends. This CDR3 comprises 15 residues. DNA of the CDR3: TGCGCCAGCAGCCAAGAAGCAGGGAGCACCGGGGAGCTGTTTTTT. This translates into CASSQEAGSTGELFF.

Ten or more counts support this clonotype. The chain has TRBV24-1 and TRBJ1-2; D not certain. CDR3 size: 14 residues. Germline V gene sequence: CDR1 KGHDR, CDR2 SFDVKD. V was clipped by 4 bases and J by 8 bases, with 16 bases between them. In nucleotides, the CDR3 is TGTGCCACCAGTGACCCGGGGAGCCCGGGGGGCTACACCTTC. This codes for CATSDPGSPGGYTF.

This clonotype turned up a few times. The chain has TRBV11-2 and TRBJ2-7; TRBD2 aligns across 7 bases. This CDR3 has 15 amino acids. The germline V gene has CDR1 SGHAT and CDR2 FQNNGV. Trimming at V came to 5 bases and at J to 3 bases, leaving 10 bases not matched to a gene. The CDR3 is CASSRSVGGDYEQYF. CDR3 DNA: TGTGCCAGCAGCCGGTCCGTGGGGGGGGACTACGAGCAGTACTTC.

CDR3 nucleotides: TGCAGTGCTAGAGATGACAGGGGGCTGTCCTATGGCTACACCTTC. Protein product: CSARDDRGLSYGYTF. The chain couples TRBV20-1 to TRBJ1-2; TRBD1 matches 10 bases. The germline gives CDR1 DFQATT, CDR2 SNEGSKA (reference sequence). The CDR3 length is 15 residues. Trimming cost V 0 bases and J 4 bases; bases outside gene matches: 5.

The chain recombines TRBV12-3 or TRBV12-4 with TRBJ1-2; 9 bases fit TRBD1. This CDR3 region has 16 residues. The V and J ends lost 6 bases and 4 bases, in that order; junction bases with no gene match: 12. CDR3 loop: CASSQDRGSFRYGYTF. The CDR3 nucleotides read TGTGCCAGCAGCCAGGACAGGGGTTCTTTCCGCTATGGCTACACCTTC.

This clonotype was picked up a small number of times. The chain is built from TRBV6-1 and TRBJ1-2; D possibly corresponds to TRBD1 (6 bases). Per the germline V gene, CDR1 is MNHNS and CDR2 is SASEGT. V was shortened by 6 bases and J by 1 base, with 15 bases between the two germline ends. The CDR3 is 15 amino acids. CDR3 residues: CASRGHALNNYGYTF. The CDR3 DNA sequence: TGTGCCAGCAGGGGACATGCGCTGAATAACTATGGCTACACCTTC.

This clonotype showed up many times. The V gene is TRBV6-1, the J gene TRBJ2-2, with 11 positions matching TRBD2. Germline-derived CDR1 and CDR2 are MNHNS and SASEGT. The V segment lost 2 bases and the J segment 6 bases; nucleotides outside the gene matches: 2. The CDR3 runs 15 residues. As DNA, the CDR3 is TGTGCCAGCAGTGAACCGGGACTAGCGGCCGGGGAGCTGTTTTTT. Its protein is CASSEPGLAAGELFF.

This clonotype was picked up a small number of times. Here the CDR3 reads CASRPGVQETQYF. In nucleotides, the CDR3 is TGTGCCAGCAGACCCGGGGTTCAAGAGACCCAGTACTTC. V is TRBV12-3 or TRBV12-4 and J is TRBJ2-5; D perhaps matches TRBD2 (5 bases). Trimming pared 6 bases from V and 2 bases from J, leaving 10 bases between. This CDR3 has 13 residues.

The V call is TRBV5-1, the J call TRBJ2-5, with 10 positions matching TRBD2. The ends lost 4 bases at V and 2 bases at J; junction bases unmatched: 11. Germline V gene sequence: CDR1 SGHRS, CDR2 YFSETQ. The CDR3 length is 17 residues. The CDR3 region has the DNA TGCGCCAGCAGCACTTTAATAGCGGGGGGATTTCAAGAGACCCAGTACTTC. It translates to CASSTLIAGGFQETQYF.

This clonotype was detected many times. The CDR3 here is CASSINNQPQHF. CDR3 coding DNA: TGTGCCAGTAGTATCAACAATCAGCCCCAGCATTTT. V gene TRBV19 combines with J gene TRBJ1-5, with unresolved D. The CDR3 length is 12 residues. Trimming removed 3 bases from V and 3 bases from J, with 3 bases in between. CDR1 is LNHDA and CDR2 is SQIVND in the germline V gene (reference sequence).

This clonotype has more than one count but fewer than ten. The chain uses TRBV2 and TRBJ2-5; 7 nucleotides line up with TRBD1. This CDR3 is 14 amino acids long. Germline trimming cut 1 base from V and 7 bases from J; bases unmatched to any gene: 6. Looked up from germline, CDR1 is SNHLY and CDR2 is FYNNEI. The CDR3: CASSEDIEGATQYF. Written as DNA, the CDR3 is TGTGCCAGCAGTGAAGATATTGAGGGGGCGACCCAGTACTTC.

The chain recombines TRBV7-2 with TRBJ1-1; no clear D. The V gene lost 6 bases and the J gene lost 6 bases, with 17 bases spanning the gap. CDR1 and CDR2 (germline): SGHTA, FQGNSA. This CDR3 spans 14 amino acids. CDR3 coding DNA: TGTGCCAGCAGTTCTGAACCAAATTCGGCTGAAGCTTTCTTT. Its protein product is CASSSEPNSAEAFF.

This clonotype was detected many times. The CDR3: CASSDGRDWTGELFF. CDR3 bases: TGTGCCAGCAGCGACGGCAGGGATTGGACCGGGGAGCTGTTTTTT. The chain links TRBV25-1 to TRBJ2-2, with D perhaps matching TRBD1 (5 bases). The CDR3 spans 15 residues. The V end lost 6 bases, the J end lost 5 bases, and 16 bases lay between the germline ends. Per the germline V gene, CDR1 is MGHDK and CDR2 is SYGVNS. Together with reference TRBV25-1 and TRBJ2-2, the CDR3 gives the full variable domain: EADIYQTPRYLVIGTGKKITLECSQTMGHDKMYWYQQDPGMELHLIHYSYGVNSTEKGDLSSESTVSRIRTEHFPLTLESARPSHTSQYLCASSDGRDWTGELFFGEGSRLTVL.

This clonotype was recorded at least ten times. The rearrangement joins TRBV6-6 to TRBJ1-1, with TRBD1 as a possible D gene (5 bases). This CDR3 comprises 16 residues. V was trimmed by 8 bases and J by 0 bases, leaving 19 bases between them. CDR1 and CDR2 (germline): MNHNY, SVGAGI (reference sequence). The CDR3 is CASVRSTAHMNTEAFF. CDR3 DNA: TGTGCCAGCGTTAGATCGACAGCCCATATGAACACTGAAGCTTTCTTT.

Turning to this clonotype: This may arise from a read error, as a much more abundant clone is one base away. This rearrangement joins TRBV20-1 to TRBJ2-7, with D maybe TRBD2 (7 bases). The CDR3 consists of 16 residues. The V and J ends lost 3 bases and 2 bases respectively, with 20 bases between them. The germline V gene encodes CDR1 DFQATT and CDR2 SNEGSKA (reference sequence). CDR3 amino acids: CSASMPFGGLTYEQYF. In DNA, the CDR3 is TGCAGTGCTAGTATGCCTTTCGGGGGGCTCACCTACGAGCAGTACTTC.

This clonotype was observed many times. This chain connects TRBV5-1 to TRBJ1-1; 7 bases are a match to TRBD1. In germline, CDR1 is SGHRS, CDR2 YFSETQ. The CDR3 covers 14 residues. J gave up 5 bases and V 3 bases, and 7 bases lay outside the gene matches. CDR3 residues: CASSYQTGRTEAFF. Written as DNA, the CDR3 is TGCGCCAGCAGCTACCAGACAGGGCGGACTGAAGCTTTCTTT.

This clonotype was detected only a few times. The J gene is TRBJ1-2, the V gene TRBV12-3 or TRBV12-4; D call uncertain. V dropped 5 bases and J dropped 2 bases, with 12 bases sitting between them. The CDR3 loop spans 14 amino acids. The CDR3 sequence is CASSGGVPNYGYTF. CDR3 DNA: TGTGCCAGCAGTGGCGGCGTTCCCAACTATGGCTACACCTTC.

This clonotype came up many times. The J gene is TRBJ2-5, the V gene TRBV12-3 or TRBV12-4; D might be TRBD1 (5 bases). Trimming stripped 2 bases from V and 5 bases from J, with 12 bases between. This CDR3 is 14 amino acids long. The CDR3 loop reads CASSLIAGAETQYF. The CDR3 DNA reads as TGTGCCAGCAGTTTAATCGCTGGGGCTGAGACCCAGTACTTC.